Each of the 21 T cell receptor beta chains below was sequenced from the same sample in a study of T cells in Graves' hyperthyroidism and ophthalmopathy. Amplified TCR beta CDR3 regions derived from RNA transcripts. RT-PCR in the first round (using the HTBI primer set) targeted the TCR CDR3. TCRdb called the multiplex PCR reads again in MiXCR, with one record for every CDR3 protein. The table shows around 580,000 distinct CDR3 sequences, with 40% to 55% occurring only once. Sequencing used peripheral blood or thyroid tissue (not recorded which). All receptors derive from a young woman with Graves' hyperthyroidism.

This clonotype was observed a few times. One end of the junction is discordant with germline, which a read error may explain. The chain is built from TRBV5-1 and TRBJ2-1; 13 bases agree with TRBD2. Per germline, CDR1 SGHRS and CDR2 YFSETQ. The CDR3 loop spans 14 amino acids. The CDR3 is CASSLGLAGNEQFF. The CDR3 bases are TGTGCCAGCAGCTTGGGACTAGCGGGAAATGAGCAGTTCTTC.

Many counts were recorded for this clonotype. The V call is TRBV12-5, the J call TRBJ2-7; 9 nucleotides match TRBD1. V lost 5 bases to trimming and J lost 3 bases; unmatched junction nucleotides: 5. In germline, CDR1 is LGHNT, CDR2 FRNRAP. The length of the CDR3 is 14 residues. The CDR3: CASGPGTGFYEQYF. The CDR3 DNA reads TGTGCTAGTGGTCCTGGGACAGGGTTCTACGAGCAGTACTTC.

This clonotype has ten or more counts. The rearrangement joins TRBV7-9 to TRBJ2-5; D is undetermined. CDR3 length: 13 amino acids. V dropped 4 bases and J dropped 5 bases, with 11 bases sitting between them. From germline, CDR1 is SEHNR and CDR2 FQNEAQ (reference sequence). The DNA for the CDR3 is TGTGCCAGCAGCTCGGATCATCAGGAGACCCAGTACTTC. Protein sequence: CASSSDHQETQYF. The full variable domain, rest sourced from reference TRBV7-9 and TRBJ2-5, is DTGVSQNPRHKITKRGQNVTFRCDPISEHNRLYWYRQTLGQGPEFLTYFQNEAQLEKSRLLSDRFSAERPKGSFSTLEIQRTEQGDSAMYLCASSSDHQETQYFGPGTRLLVL.

The chain combines TRBV2 with TRBJ2-6; D not certain. V lost 3 bases and J 5 bases, leaving 5 bases between the germline ends. The CDR3 loop spans 13 amino acids. Germline-derived CDR1 and CDR2 are SNHLY and FYNNEI. The CDR3 region is CASSDRRANVLTF. DNA of the CDR3: TGTGCCAGCAGTGATCGTCGGGCCAACGTCCTGACTTTC.

The rearrangement joins TRBV20-1 to TRBJ1-2; TRBD1 matches 9 bases. V shed 5 bases, J shed 4 bases, and the junction held 8 bases outside the gene matches. Germline V gene data show CDR1 as DFQATT and CDR2 as SNEGSKA (reference sequence). The CDR3 is 14 amino acids. The CDR3 nucleotides are TGCAGTGCTTGGACAGGGACAGGGACCTATGGCTACACCTTC. Translated: CSAWTGTGTYGYTF.

Ten or more counts support this clonotype. V and J are TRBV20-1 and TRBJ2-5, with 9 bases identical to TRBD2. The CDR3 has 16 amino acids. From germline, CDR1 is DFQATT and CDR2 SNEGSKA (reference sequence). Losses at the gene ends were 0 bases for V and 5 bases for J; bases not matched to a gene: 10. CDR3 DNA sequence: TGCAGTGCTAGAGATCGTGGTAGCGGGAGCGGTGAGACCCAGTACTTC. It codes for CSARDRGSGSGETQYF.

This clonotype was counted ten times or more. The chain uses TRBV5-1 and TRBJ1-2; TRBD1 might be the D (5 bases). This CDR3 contains 15 residues. Germline V CDR1 and CDR2: SGHRS, YFSETQ. The ends were cut back, 1 base at V and 8 bases at J, with 18 bases in the middle. Written as DNA, the CDR3 is TGCGCCAGCAGCTTGTCCCAGGGATTACGGTGGGGCTACACCTTC. Its protein product is CASSLSQGLRWGYTF.

This clonotype occurred many times. The rearrangement uses TRBV5-6 and TRBJ2-7; D may be TRBD1 (6 bases). This CDR3 has 16 amino acids. The V gene's germline CDR1 is SGHDT and CDR2 YYEEEE. The ends were cut back, 4 bases at V and 7 bases at J, with 24 bases in the middle. The CDR3 bases are TGTGCCAGCAGCCGTCCTAGCACAGGGTGGGTGGATGAGCAGTACTTC. Translation: CASSRPSTGWVDEQYF.

This clonotype was picked up many times. CDR3 in amino acids: CASSQGSTGVYGYTF. The CDR3 DNA reads TGTGCCAGCAGCCAAGGGTCAACAGGGGTGTATGGCTACACCTTC. The chain is built from TRBV4-2 and TRBJ1-2, with 7 positions matching TRBD1. The V segment lost 1 base and the J segment 5 bases; nucleotides outside the gene matches: 7. CDR1 is LGHNA and CDR2 is YNFKEQ in the germline V gene. This CDR3 is built from 15 residues.

This rearrangement joins TRBV7-9 to TRBJ2-5, with D possibly TRBD2 on 5 matching bases. In germline, CDR1 is SEHNR, CDR2 FQNEAQ (reference sequence). The CDR3 contains 15 residues. Trimming stripped 0 bases from V and 0 bases from J, with 8 bases between. The CDR3, as DNA: TGTGCCAGCAGCTTAGCTCCGGGAAACCAAGAGACCCAGTACTTC. Protein product: CASSLAPGNQETQYF.

The DNA for the CDR3 is TGTGCCAGCAGGCCCTGGGCAGGCCACAATGAGCAGTTCTTC. It yields the protein CASRPWAGHNEQFF. The chain couples TRBV11-3 to TRBJ2-7; D gene ambiguous. The J call is doubtful: the DNA matches TRBJ2-1 better. The CDR3 is 14 amino acids. Germline loops: CDR1 SGHNT, CDR2 YENEEA.

The chain is built from TRBV6-5 and TRBJ2-5, with a possible D match to TRBD2 (6 bases). The CDR3 consists of 15 residues. Between the trimmed V and J ends, which lost 7 bases and 5 bases, there was a span of 20 bases. Germline lookup yields CDR1 MNHEY and CDR2 SVGAGI. The CDR3 spells CASKEAGRGMETQYF. In DNA, the CDR3 is TGTGCCAGCAAGGAGGCCGGGAGAGGAATGGAGACCCAGTACTTC.

The chain is built from TRBV24-1 and TRBJ1-1; D possibly corresponds to TRBD1 (6 bases). Trimming removed 4 bases from V and 8 bases from J, with 7 bases in between. The germline V gene encodes CDR1 KGHDR and CDR2 SFDVKD. The CDR3 sequence is 11 residues long. CDR3 region: CATSEGQEAFF. CDR3 DNA sequence: TGTGCCACCAGTGAAGGACAGGAAGCTTTCTTT.

The table lists this clonotype with many counts. The V and J genes are TRBV12-3 or TRBV12-4 and TRBJ1-1; 8 bases are a match to TRBD1. The CDR3 covers 16 residues. The trim removed 3 bases at V and 0 bases at J, leaving 6 bases unmatched. CDR3 sequence (DNA): TGTGCCAGCAGTTTTGGTTCAGGGGGCATGAACACTGAAGCTTTCTTT. It encodes CASSFGSGGMNTEAFF.

This clonotype came up many times. The genes are TRBV19 and TRBJ1-2; possible D gene TRBD1, 5 bases. The CDR3 consists of 12 residues. V dropped 6 bases and J dropped 13 bases, with 18 bases sitting between them. Germline lookup yields CDR1 LNHDA and CDR2 SQIVND (reference sequence). The chain's CDR3 is CASSQGTVVLTF. In DNA, the CDR3 is TGTGCCAGTAGCCAAGGGACCGTGGTACTCACCTTC.

The rearrangement uses TRBV20-1 and TRBJ1-2, with 7 bases aligning to TRBD1. Germline CDR1 and CDR2: DFQATT and SNEGSKA (reference sequence). Trimming at V came to 3 bases and at J to 8 bases, leaving 9 bases not matched to a gene. The CDR3 is 13 residues long. CDR3 coding DNA: TGCAGTGCTAGCCTGAGGCAGGGGGGCGGCTACACCTTC. Translating gives CSASLRQGGGYTF.

The V and J genes are TRBV6-5 and TRBJ1-2, with TRBD1 matching over 8 bases. Germline CDR1 is MNHEY and CDR2 is SVGAGI. Trimming at V came to 4 bases and at J to 8 bases, leaving 3 bases not matched to a gene. The CDR3 is made up of 12 amino acids. Here the CDR3 DNA reads TGTGCCAGCAGTTTATCAGGGGGCGGCTACACCTTC. This sequence encodes CASSLSGGGYTF.

With regard to this clonotype: This may be a read error, as it is one base from a much larger clone. The J gene is TRBJ2-5, the V gene TRBV25-1; possibly TRBD2 for D (6 bases). The CDR3 consists of 15 residues. Germline assignment: CDR1 MGHDK and CDR2 SYGVNS. The DNA of the CDR3 is TGCGCCAGCAGCCCTAGTCGGGTGGAGGGAGAGACCCAGTACTTC. Amino acids: CASSPSRVEGETQYF.

Many counts were recorded for this clonotype. Here the CDR3 reads CSVLMNSNQPQHF. CDR3 DNA sequence: TGCAGCGTCCTCATGAATAGCAATCAGCCCCAGCATTTT. The rearrangement joins TRBV29-1 to TRBJ1-5; D ambiguous. Germline lookup yields CDR1 SQVTM and CDR2 ANQGSEA. The CDR3 sequence is 13 residues long. The V end lost 6 bases, the J end lost 0 bases, and 9 bases lay between the germline ends.

This clonotype was observed many times. The chain combines TRBV14 with TRBJ2-7, with 7 bases that match TRBD2. The trim removed 1 base at V and 0 bases at J, leaving 3 bases unmatched. This CDR3 has 15 amino acids. CDR1 is SGHDN and CDR2 is FVKESK in the germline V gene. CDR3 residues: CASSQGLALSYEQYF. CDR3 DNA: TGTGCCAGCAGCCAAGGACTAGCACTCTCCTACGAGCAGTACTTC.

J is TRBJ1-2 and V is TRBV28; D possibly corresponds to TRBD1 (5 bases). Trimming stripped 5 bases from V and 8 bases from J, with 18 bases between. This CDR3 region has 14 residues. Germline lookup yields CDR1 MDHEN and CDR2 SYDVKM. The CDR3: CASSPRGRRQGYTF. Written as DNA, the CDR3 is TGTGCCAGCAGTCCTAGGGGTAGGCGACAGGGCTACACCTTC.